This is a list of T cell receptor beta chains from one sample in a study of blood T cell repertoires in COVID-19. The assay was immunoSEQ multiplex PCR, and TCRdb's table has in-frame clones only and misses some. Found here are some 200,000 clones, about 79% of them singletons; the top ten hold roughly 13%. Sequencing input: peripheral blood. The receptors derive from a human donor in a cohort sampled during active COVID-19. Both conserved end residues are part of each CDR3. Each record gives: J gene, clone size, D gene, V gene, CDR3 length, CDR3 DNA, CDR3 protein. A D gene is named only where the DNA matches it firmly. Some rows have no size entry. The others give once, few or many, or a class for an expanded clone.

j_gene: TRBJ1-3
abundance: few
d_gene: TRBD1
v_gene: TRBV28
len: 15
CDR3nt: TGTGCCAGCAGCGCGGGACAGGGGGCGGGAAACACCATATATTTT
CDR3aa: CASSAGQGAGNTIYF

j_gene: TRBJ2-1
abundance: .
d_gene: TRBD1
v_gene: TRBV11-1
len: 15
CDR3nt: TGTGCCAGCAGCTTAGCTGGGACAGAATACAATGAGCAGTTCTTC
CDR3aa: CASSLAGTEYNEQFF

j_gene: TRBJ1-6
abundance: few
d_gene: .
v_gene: TRBV30
len: 14
CDR3nt: TGTGCCTGGGGCATCGGGGGATATAATTCACCCCTCCACTTT
CDR3aa: CAWGIGGYNSPLHF

j_gene: TRBJ2-7
abundance: .
d_gene: .
v_gene: TRBV7-9
len: 13
CDR3nt: TGTGCCAGCACCCCCGGCCGCGGCTACGAGCAGTACTTC
CDR3aa: CASTPGRGYEQYF

j_gene: TRBJ1-2
abundance: .
d_gene: .
v_gene: TRBV11-2
len: 14
CDR3nt: TGTGCCAGCAGCTTAGACGTTAGCGGGGGTGGCTACACCTTC
CDR3aa: CASSLDVSGGGYTF

j_gene: TRBJ2-7
abundance: once
d_gene: TRBD2
v_gene: TRBV7-9
len: 15
CDR3nt: TGTGCCAGCAGCACCCGAGGGACTAGCCTCTACGAGCAGTACTTC
CDR3aa: CASSTRGTSLYEQYF

j_gene: TRBJ1-5
abundance: .
d_gene: TRBD1
v_gene: TRBV30
len: 14
CDR3nt: TGTGCCTGGAGTACAGGGGCCGGCAATCAGCCCCAGCATTTT
CDR3aa: CAWSTGAGNQPQHF

j_gene: TRBJ2-2
abundance: .
d_gene: TRBD2
v_gene: TRBV14
len: 18
CDR3nt: TGTGCCAGCAGCCAAGAAGGAGGCGGGAGGGTCGGTTCCGGGGAGCTGTTTTTT
CDR3aa: CASSQEGGGRVGSGELFF

j_gene: TRBJ2-1
abundance: .
d_gene: TRBD2
v_gene: TRBV11-2
len: 15
CDR3nt: TGTGCCAGCAGATCCACTAGCGGGAGGTACAATGAGCAGTTCTTC
CDR3aa: CASRSTSGRYNEQFF

j_gene: TRBJ2-2
abundance: .
d_gene: .
v_gene: TRBV5-1
len: 14
CDR3nt: TGCGCCAGCAGCTTAGGGGGAAACACCGGGGAGCTGTTTTTT
CDR3aa: CASSLGGNTGELFF

j_gene: TRBJ2-1
abundance: .
d_gene: .
v_gene: TRBV30
len: 15
CDR3nt: TGTGCCTGGAGTATCGGCAGGGCGTCTCTCAATGAGCAGTTCTTC
CDR3aa: CAWSIGRASLNEQFF

j_gene: TRBJ1-3
abundance: medium-sized
d_gene: .
v_gene: TRBV28
len: 15
CDR3nt: TGTGCCAGCAGTTCGGGCGGGAGCTCTGGAAACACCATATATTTT
CDR3aa: CASSSGGSSGNTIYF

j_gene: TRBJ2-1
abundance: once
d_gene: TRBD2
v_gene: TRBV11-2
len: 15
CDR3nt: TGTGCCAGCAGCCGGACTAGCGGGGAAGGTTCGGGGCAGTTCTTC
CDR3aa: CASSRTSGEGSGQFF

j_gene: TRBJ2-1
abundance: .
d_gene: TRBD1
v_gene: TRBV7-2
len: 15
CDR3nt: TGTGCCAGCAGCCTTACGGCAGGGGGTAGGGTTGAGCAGTTCTTC
CDR3aa: CASSLTAGGRVEQFF

j_gene: TRBJ1-2
abundance: .
d_gene: TRBD1
v_gene: TRBV5-6
len: 18
CDR3nt: TGTGCCAGCAGCTTGGTCGGCCCTCGGACAGGCGCTAACTATGGCTACACCTTC
CDR3aa: CASSLVGPRTGANYGYTF

j_gene: TRBJ2-7
abundance: .
d_gene: .
v_gene: TRBV28
len: 14
CDR3nt: TGTGCCAGCCTAGGCGGGCCGGGGATTGACGAGCAGTACTTC
CDR3aa: CASLGGPGIDEQYF

j_gene: TRBJ2-2
abundance: .
d_gene: .
v_gene: TRBV4-1
len: 15
CDR3nt: TGCGCCAGCAGCCAGACGGAGGTGAACACCGGGGAGCTGTTTTTT
CDR3aa: CASSQTEVNTGELFF

j_gene: TRBJ2-5
abundance: .
d_gene: TRBD1
v_gene: TRBV3-1/TRBV3-2
len: 13
CDR3nt: TGTGCCAGCAGCCAGGACAGGATGGAGACCCAGTACTTC
CDR3aa: CASSQDRMETQYF

j_gene: TRBJ2-6
abundance: .
d_gene: .
v_gene: TRBV18
len: 16
CDR3nt: TGTGCCAGCTCATCGACAGGCGGCCCTGGGGCCAACGTCCTGACTTTC
CDR3aa: CASSSTGGPGANVLTF

j_gene: TRBJ2-5
abundance: .
d_gene: .
v_gene: TRBV27
len: 14
CDR3nt: TGTGCCAGCAGTTCCGGGGGGCGAGGTGAGACCCAGTACTTC
CDR3aa: CASSSGGRGETQYF

j_gene: TRBJ2-2
abundance: .
d_gene: TRBD2
v_gene: TRBV6-4
len: 17
CDR3nt: TGTGCCAGCAGTGACTCAGCTAGCGGGAGATCTACCGGGGAGCTGTTTTTT
CDR3aa: CASSDSASGRSTGELFF

j_gene: TRBJ2-4
abundance: once
d_gene: TRBD2
v_gene: TRBV28
len: 16
CDR3nt: TGTGCCAGCAGCTCGGGACTAGCGGTAGCCAAAAACATTCAGTACTTC
CDR3aa: CASSSGLAVAKNIQYF

j_gene: TRBJ2-3
abundance: .
d_gene: TRBD2
v_gene: TRBV6-2/TRBV6-3
len: 18
CDR3nt: TGTGCCAGCAGTTACAGTATCCAGGCTAGCGGATCCACAGATACGCAGTATTTT
CDR3aa: CASSYSIQASGSTDTQYF

j_gene: TRBJ2-3
abundance: .
d_gene: .
v_gene: TRBV28
len: 15
CDR3nt: TGTGCCAGCAGTTTATGGGGCAGGAGCACAGATACGCAGTATTTT
CDR3aa: CASSLWGRSTDTQYF

j_gene: TRBJ1-1
abundance: .
d_gene: .
v_gene: TRBV29-1
len: 13
CDR3nt: TGCAGCGTTGAGTCCCAGATGAACACTGAAGCTTTCTTT
CDR3aa: CSVESQMNTEAFF

j_gene: TRBJ2-1
abundance: once
d_gene: TRBD2
v_gene: TRBV4-1
len: 16
CDR3nt: TGCGCCAGCAGCCAAGATGGTAGCGGGAGAGGAGATGAGCAGTTCTTC
CDR3aa: CASSQDGSGRGDEQFF

j_gene: TRBJ2-3
abundance: .
d_gene: TRBD2
v_gene: TRBV3-1/TRBV3-2
len: 19
CDR3nt: TGTGCCAGCAGCCTCATAGCGGGAGAGCCGCTTTCGAGCACAGATACGCAGTATTTT
CDR3aa: CASSLIAGEPLSSTDTQYF

j_gene: TRBJ2-5
abundance: once
d_gene: .
v_gene: TRBV19
len: 15
CDR3nt: TGTGCCAGTAGTCCCCTGACGGACAGCCAAGAGACCCAGTACTTC
CDR3aa: CASSPLTDSQETQYF

j_gene: TRBJ2-7
abundance: .
d_gene: .
v_gene: TRBV9
len: 15
CDR3nt: TGTGCCAGCAGCCCAGAGGTGGACAGTTCCTACGAGCAGTACTTC
CDR3aa: CASSPEVDSSYEQYF

j_gene: TRBJ1-6
abundance: few
d_gene: .
v_gene: TRBV5-1
len: 14
CDR3nt: TGCGCCAGCAGCACCGTTACCGGGGGTTCACCCCTCCACTTT
CDR3aa: CASSTVTGGSPLHF

j_gene: TRBJ1-5
abundance: .
d_gene: .
v_gene: TRBV27
len: 15
CDR3nt: TGTGCCAGCAGTTTGTACGCAGGGAAGGGGCAGCCCCAGCATTTT
CDR3aa: CASSLYAGKGQPQHF

j_gene: TRBJ2-5
abundance: .
d_gene: TRBD2
v_gene: TRBV7-6
len: 16
CDR3nt: TGTGCCAGCAGCTTAGTACTAGCGGGAGGGAAAGAGACCCAGTACTTC
CDR3aa: CASSLVLAGGKETQYF

j_gene: TRBJ1-4
abundance: .
d_gene: .
v_gene: TRBV28
len: 15
CDR3nt: TGTGCCAGCAGTTCCCTGGCAGGGGTGGGTGAAAAACTGTTTTTT
CDR3aa: CASSSLAGVGEKLFF

j_gene: TRBJ2-7
abundance: .
d_gene: TRBD2
v_gene: TRBV27
len: 15
CDR3nt: TGTGCCAGCAGCCTGGGACTAGCGGGGACCTACGAGCAGTACTTC
CDR3aa: CASSLGLAGTYEQYF

j_gene: TRBJ2-5
abundance: many
d_gene: TRBD2
v_gene: TRBV19
len: 15
CDR3nt: TGTGCCAGTCGGAAGGGAGGGCCTGGAGTTGAGACCCAGTACTTC
CDR3aa: CASRKGGPGVETQYF

j_gene: TRBJ2-2
abundance: .
d_gene: .
v_gene: TRBV5-6
len: 15
CDR3nt: TGTGCCAGCAGCTTCGGGGGAATGGCGACCGGGGAGCTGTTTTTT
CDR3aa: CASSFGGMATGELFF

j_gene: TRBJ2-1
abundance: once
d_gene: TRBD2
v_gene: TRBV20-1
len: 14
CDR3nt: TGCAGTGCTAGTTGGGCTAGCGGGAGTGCTGAGCAGTTCTTC
CDR3aa: CSASWASGSAEQFF

j_gene: TRBJ2-3
abundance: .
d_gene: TRBD1
v_gene: TRBV13
len: 15
CDR3nt: TGTGCCAGCAGCGCGGACAGGGTGTTGGGAGATACGCAGTATTTT
CDR3aa: CASSADRVLGDTQYF

j_gene: TRBJ2-7
abundance: .
d_gene: TRBD2
v_gene: TRBV27
len: 14
CDR3nt: TGTGCCAGCAGTTTGGGACTAGCAAGCCACGAGCAGTACTTC
CDR3aa: CASSLGLASHEQYF

j_gene: TRBJ1-1
abundance: .
d_gene: TRBD1
v_gene: TRBV28
len: 15
CDR3nt: TGTGCCAGCAGTCTAACAGGGGGCAGACGAACTGAAGCTTTCTTT
CDR3aa: CASSLTGGRRTEAFF

j_gene: TRBJ2-7
abundance: .
d_gene: TRBD2
v_gene: TRBV3-1/TRBV3-2
len: 14
CDR3nt: TGTGCCAGCAGCCGACTAGCGGGAGCGTACGAGCAGTACTTC
CDR3aa: CASSRLAGAYEQYF

j_gene: TRBJ2-5
abundance: .
d_gene: .
v_gene: TRBV7-2
len: 15
CDR3nt: TGTGCCAGCAGCTTAGGTGGGAGGAGGCAAGAGACCCAGTACTTC
CDR3aa: CASSLGGRRQETQYF

j_gene: TRBJ2-2
abundance: few
d_gene: .
v_gene: TRBV2
len: 15
CDR3nt: TGTGCCAGCACTCGGGCAGGGTCCAGAACCGGGGAGCTGTTTTTT
CDR3aa: CASTRAGSRTGELFF

j_gene: TRBJ1-5
abundance: .
d_gene: TRBD1
v_gene: TRBV2
len: 15
CDR3nt: TGTGCCAGCAGCTTCAGGGGGTACAGCAATCAGCCCCAGCATTTT
CDR3aa: CASSFRGYSNQPQHF

j_gene: TRBJ2-5
abundance: .
d_gene: .
v_gene: TRBV7-9
len: 13
CDR3nt: TGTGCCAGCAGGCTGCAGGGGAAAGAGACCCAGTACTTC
CDR3aa: CASRLQGKETQYF

j_gene: TRBJ2-6
abundance: .
d_gene: .
v_gene: TRBV7-2
len: 16
CDR3nt: TGTGCCAGCAGCTTGGCGCCGGGAACTGGGGCCAACGTCCTGACTTTC
CDR3aa: CASSLAPGTGANVLTF

j_gene: TRBJ2-7
abundance: .
d_gene: TRBD1
v_gene: TRBV7-2
len: 16
CDR3nt: TGTGCCAGCAGCTCCCGCCGACAGGGGTTCTATGACGAGCAGTACTTC
CDR3aa: CASSSRRQGFYDEQYF

j_gene: TRBJ2-3
abundance: .
d_gene: .
v_gene: TRBV11-2
len: 14
CDR3nt: TGTGCCAGCAGCTTAAGACAAAGCACAGATACGCAGTATTTT
CDR3aa: CASSLRQSTDTQYF

j_gene: TRBJ1-5
abundance: few
d_gene: .
v_gene: TRBV6-2/TRBV6-3
len: 14
CDR3nt: TGTGCCAGCAGTGGCTACAGTAGCAATCAGCCCCAGCATTTT
CDR3aa: CASSGYSSNQPQHF

j_gene: TRBJ1-3
abundance: .
d_gene: .
v_gene: TRBV7-2
len: 16
CDR3nt: TGTGCCAGCAGCTTAGCGGCGAGGGAACCTGGAAACACCATATATTTT
CDR3aa: CASSLAAREPGNTIYF

j_gene: TRBJ2-3
abundance: once
d_gene: .
v_gene: TRBV3-1/TRBV3-2
len: 16
CDR3nt: TGTGCCAGCAGCCCGTTCGCGGGACAGAGCACAGATACGCAGTATTTT
CDR3aa: CASSPFAGQSTDTQYF

j_gene: TRBJ2-4
abundance: .
d_gene: TRBD2
v_gene: TRBV5-1
len: 15
CDR3nt: TGCGCCAGCAGCTTGGACGGGGGGACCAAAAACATTCAGTACTTC
CDR3aa: CASSLDGGTKNIQYF